What follows are 20 T cell receptor beta chains derived from one specimen sequenced in a study of vaccination effects on CD4 cells after COVID-19. Antigens of these TCRs are unknown. Assay used: immunoSEQ multiplex PCR; TCRdb lists only in-frame clones, some missing. The repertoire holds 28,000 or so clones, 70% to 75% seen once, with 10% in the top ten. Antigen-specific CD4+ T cell clonotypes were called by their expansion after viral peptide-pool culture in ViraFEST. Subsequent to a culture period of about nine days, CD4+ T cells were isolated. Two-dose vaccination with either BNT162b2 or mRNA-1273 was given to the participants. The material was CD4+ T cells from PBMCs cultured with HCoV-NL63 spike peptides, obtained after COVID-19 vaccination. All receptors come from a human donor who received a COVID-19 vaccine.

This chain links TRBV4-1 with TRBJ2-1; TRBD2 matches 12 bases. V shed 3 bases and J 5 bases; nucleotides not matched to a gene: 14. The CDR3 consists of 19 residues. The germline CDR1 and CDR2 sequences are MGHRA and YSYEKL. CDR3 sequence (DNA): TGCGCCAGCAGCCATATCGGGCTAGCGGGGGGGCGTTACAACAATGAGCAGTTCTTC. Residues: CASSHIGLAGGRYNNEQFF.

The rearrangement links TRBV10-2 to TRBJ1-1; D not certain. Per germline, CDR1 WSHSY and CDR2 SAAADI. Trimming shortened V by 3 bases and J by 5 bases, and 16 bases separated the two germline ends. The CDR3 has 15 amino acids. CDR3 sequence: CASSDFQAHITEAFF. CDR3 bases: TGCGCCAGCAGTGACTTTCAGGCCCACATAACTGAAGCTTTCTTT.

The chain is built from TRBV5-1 and TRBJ2-7; no firm D call. Germline assignment: CDR1 SGHRS and CDR2 YFSETQ. The CDR3 extends over 13 amino acids. Trimming cost V 0 bases and J 4 bases, with 8 bases left between them. The CDR3 spells CASSLAQYYEQYF. The CDR3, as DNA: TGCGCCAGCAGCTTGGCCCAGTATTACGAGCAGTACTTC.

The chain carries TRBV4-1 and TRBJ1-6, with D perhaps matching TRBD1 (5 bases). Deletions cut 1 base from V and 9 bases from J, with 13 bases between. Germline-derived CDR1 and CDR2 are MGHRA and YSYEKL. This CDR3 is 15 amino acids long. Written as DNA, the CDR3 is TGCGCCAGCAGCCAAGTGCCAGGGCTCGGTTCACCCCTCCACTTT. Its protein product is CASSQVPGLGSPLHF.

This chain uses TRBV10-3 with TRBJ2-2, with D perhaps assigned TRBD1 or TRBD2 (6 bases each). Germline V gene data show CDR1 as ENHRY and CDR2 as SYGVKD. This CDR3 has 15 amino acids. Trimming left V 6 bases short and J 4 bases short, with 15 bases between. Written as DNA, the CDR3 is TGTGCCATCAGCGAAAGGGGGGCGCCCACCGGGGAGCTGTTTTTT. Translation: CAISERGAPTGELFF.

V usage is TRBV24-1 and J usage is TRBJ1-2; unclear D gene. This CDR3 comprises 17 residues. CDR1 KGHDR and CDR2 SFDVKD come from the germline V gene. Between the trimmed V and J ends, which lost 2 bases and 0 bases, there was a span of 15 bases. The CDR3 DNA reads as TGTGCCACCAGTGATTCATCACGGACGGCCACTAACTATGGCTACACCTTC. Translated, it gives CATSDSSRTATNYGYTF.

The chain carries TRBV12-5 and TRBJ2-3; a possible D gene is TRBD1 (5 bases). The V gene lost 2 bases and the J gene lost 6 bases, with 12 bases spanning the gap. Per germline, CDR1 LGHNT and CDR2 FRNRAP. The CDR3 has 14 residues. The CDR3 DNA sequence: TGTGCTAGTGGTTTGCCCTCAGGGTGGGATACGCAGTATTTT. It codes for CASGLPSGWDTQYF.

The gene calls are TRBV5-1 and TRBJ1-2, with D possibly being TRBD1 (5 bases). The CDR3 runs to 13 residues. The germline V gene has CDR1 SGHRS and CDR2 YFSETQ. V was shortened by 0 bases and J by 4 bases, with 7 bases between the two germline ends. This chain's CDR3 is CASSLEGAYGYTF. For the CDR3, the DNA is TGCGCCAGCAGCTTGGAAGGGGCCTATGGCTACACCTTC.

The chain couples TRBV4-1 to TRBJ2-4, with a possible D match to TRBD2 (5 bases). Trimming stripped 4 bases from V and 9 bases from J, with 13 bases between. The CDR3 covers 13 residues. The germline CDR1 and CDR2 sequences are MGHRA and YSYEKL. The chain's CDR3 is CASSPGSGGIQYF. CDR3 in DNA: TGCGCCAGCAGCCCTGGGTCCGGAGGCATTCAGTACTTC.

The chain links TRBV11-1 to TRBJ1-1; no definite D call. V gave up 3 bases and J gave up 10 bases, with 12 bases separating them. This CDR3 contains 12 residues. Per the germline V gene, CDR1 is SGHAT and CDR2 is FQDESV (reference sequence). The CDR3 is CASSFKGTGAFF. CDR3 nucleotides: TGTGCCAGCAGCTTTAAGGGTACGGGAGCTTTCTTT.

V usage is TRBV5-1 and J usage is TRBJ2-1; tentatively, D is TRBD2 (5 bases). This CDR3 has 11 residues. V was clipped by 1 base and J by 10 bases, with 6 bases between them. The germline V gene has CDR1 SGHRS and CDR2 YFSETQ. The CDR3 here is CASSLTGEQFF. The CDR3, as DNA: TGCGCCAGCAGCTTGACGGGGGAGCAGTTCTTC.

This clone appeared a few times. The rearrangement links TRBV11-2 to TRBJ2-2; D not resolved. The CDR3 covers 13 residues. The V end was cut by 1 base, the J end by 8 bases, with 8 bases between. Germline V gene lookup returns CDR1 SGHAT and CDR2 FQNNGV. The CDR3 nucleotides read TGTGCCAGCAGCTTAGGGGCACGGGGGGAGCTGTTTTTT. Translating gives CASSLGARGELFF. The full variable domain, in which reference TRBV11-2 and TRBJ2-2 provide the parts outside the CDR3, is EAGVAQSPRYKIIEKRQSVAFWCNPISGHATLYWYQQILGQGPKLLIQFQNNGVVDDSQLPKDRFSAERLKGVDSTLKIQPAKLEDSAVYLCASSLGARGELFFGEGSRLTVL.

The chain links TRBV5-5 to TRBJ1-4; 7 bases are shared with TRBD1. This CDR3 contains 14 residues. V lost 4 bases to trimming and J lost 7 bases; unmatched junction nucleotides: 7. Germline CDR1 SGHKS, CDR2 YYEKEE (reference sequence). CDR3 sequence reads: CASSATGFFEKLFF. The CDR3 DNA reads as TGTGCCAGCAGCGCGACAGGGTTCTTTGAAAAACTGTTTTTT.

The V and J genes are TRBV12-5 and TRBJ1-2, with TRBD1 matching 9 bases. With V trimmed by 6 bases and J by 0 bases, 5 bases remained unmatched. Looked up from germline, CDR1 is LGHNT and CDR2 is FRNRAP. CDR3 length: 15 amino acids. DNA of the CDR3: TGTGCTAGTGGACTCCGGGACAGGGCTAACTATGGCTACACCTTC. Its translation is CASGLRDRANYGYTF. The full variable domain, in which reference TRBV12-5 and TRBJ1-2 provide the parts outside the CDR3, is DARVTQTPRHKVTEMGQEVTMRCQPILGHNTVFWYRQTMMQGLELLAYFRNRAPLDDSGMPKDRFSAEMPDATLATLKIQPSEPRDSAVYFCASGLRDRANYGYTFGSGTRLTVV.

V gene TRBV5-1 combines with J gene TRBJ2-7; D is unresolved. CDR3 length equals 14 residues. Germline V CDR1 and CDR2: SGHRS, YFSETQ. V was clipped by 0 bases and J by 4 bases, with 11 bases between them. This CDR3 reads CASSLADGIYEQYF. CDR3 nucleotide sequence: TGCGCCAGCAGCTTGGCTGACGGAATATACGAGCAGTACTTC.

This clone occurred a few times. The chain combines TRBV4-1 with TRBJ2-7; 10 positions match TRBD2. The CDR3 loop spans 17 amino acids. J lost 0 bases, V lost 4 bases, and 9 bases had no gene match. The germline V gene has CDR1 MGHRA and CDR2 YSYEKL. The CDR3 sequence: CASSLYPSGGSSYEQYF. CDR3 coding DNA: TGCGCCAGCAGCCTCTACCCTAGCGGGGGCAGCTCCTACGAGCAGTACTTC.

V and J are TRBV24-1 and TRBJ1-4, with no clear D. CDR1 KGHDR and CDR2 SFDVKD come from the germline V gene. The V end was cut by 9 bases, the J end by 8 bases, with 18 bases between. This CDR3 region has 14 residues. The CDR3 DNA reads as TGTGCCACCGGCTTCGGCCTCCCTAGGGAAAAACTGTTTTTT. Its protein is CATGFGLPREKLFF.

In its sample, this clone was seen once. The rearrangement joins TRBV24-1 to TRBJ2-3; a weak D match, TRBD2 (5 bases). The germline CDR1 and CDR2 sequences are KGHDR and SFDVKD. Trimming stripped 4 bases from V and 1 base from J, with 11 bases between. The CDR3 spans 15 residues. This CDR3 is CATSDALARTDTQYF. The CDR3 DNA is TGTGCCACCAGTGACGCGCTAGCCCGCACAGATACGCAGTATTTT.

This rearrangement joins TRBV11-3 to TRBJ2-2; TRBD1 aligns across 7 bases. Losses at the gene ends were 6 bases for V and 2 bases for J; bases not matched to a gene: 3. The CDR3 is 14 residues long. In germline, CDR1 is SGHNT, CDR2 YENEEA. The CDR3 region has the DNA TGTGCCAGCAGATGGGACAGCAACACCGGGGAGCTGTTTTTT. It specifies CASRWDSNTGELFF.

The V and J genes are TRBV5-5 and TRBJ1-2, with a tentative D call TRBD1 (5 bases). The CDR3 loop spans 17 amino acids. V lost 2 bases and J lost 2, with 19 bases in between. Germline loops: CDR1 SGHKS, CDR2 YYEKEE (reference sequence). The CDR3: CASSFHFPRPGNYGYTF. For the CDR3, the DNA is TGTGCCAGCAGCTTCCACTTCCCACGGCCAGGGAACTATGGCTACACCTTC. Variable domain in full (rest from reference TRBV5-5 and TRBJ1-2): DAGVTQSPTHLIKTRGQQVTLRCSPISGHKSVSWYQQVLGQGPQFIFQYYEKEERGRGNFPDRFSARQFPNYSSELNVNALLLGDSALYLCASSFHFPRPGNYGYTFGSGTRLTVV.